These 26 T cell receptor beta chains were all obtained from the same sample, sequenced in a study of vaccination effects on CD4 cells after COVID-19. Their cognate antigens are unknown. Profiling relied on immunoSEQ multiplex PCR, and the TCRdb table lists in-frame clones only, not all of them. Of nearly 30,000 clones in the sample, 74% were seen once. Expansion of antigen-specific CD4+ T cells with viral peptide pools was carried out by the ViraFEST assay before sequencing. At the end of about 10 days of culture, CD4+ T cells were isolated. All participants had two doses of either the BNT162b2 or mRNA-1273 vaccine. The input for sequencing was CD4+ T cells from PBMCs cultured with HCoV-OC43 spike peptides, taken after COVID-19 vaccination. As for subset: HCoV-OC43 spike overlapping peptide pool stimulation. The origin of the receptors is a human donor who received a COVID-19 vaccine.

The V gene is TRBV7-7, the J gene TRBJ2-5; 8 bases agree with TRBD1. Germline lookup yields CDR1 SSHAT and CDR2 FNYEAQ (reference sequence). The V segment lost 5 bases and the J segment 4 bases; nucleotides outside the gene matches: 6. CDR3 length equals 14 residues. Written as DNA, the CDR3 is TGTGCCAGCAGCCAATTTACAGGGGGAGAGACCCAGTACTTC. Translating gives CASSQFTGGETQYF.

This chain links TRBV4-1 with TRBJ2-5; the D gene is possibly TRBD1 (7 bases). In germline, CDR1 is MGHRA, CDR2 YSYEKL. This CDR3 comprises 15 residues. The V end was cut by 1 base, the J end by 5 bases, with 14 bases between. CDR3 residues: CASSQGSQGRETQYF. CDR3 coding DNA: TGCGCCAGCAGCCAAGGTTCACAGGGGAGGGAGACCCAGTACTTC.

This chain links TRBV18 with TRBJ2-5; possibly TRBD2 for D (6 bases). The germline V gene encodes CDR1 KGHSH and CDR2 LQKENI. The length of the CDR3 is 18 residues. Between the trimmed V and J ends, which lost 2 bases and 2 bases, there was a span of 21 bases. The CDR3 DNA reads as TGTGCCAGCTCACCAGGGTGGCTAGCGACGGAGGGACAAGAGACCCAGTACTTC. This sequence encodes CASSPGWLATEGQETQYF.

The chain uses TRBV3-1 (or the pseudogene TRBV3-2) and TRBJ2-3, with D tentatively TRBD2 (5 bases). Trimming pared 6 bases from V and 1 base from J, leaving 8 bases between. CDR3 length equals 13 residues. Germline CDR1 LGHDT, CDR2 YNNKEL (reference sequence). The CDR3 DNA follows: TGTGCCAGCAGGAGGGAAGGCACAGATACGCAGTATTTT. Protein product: CASRREGTDTQYF.

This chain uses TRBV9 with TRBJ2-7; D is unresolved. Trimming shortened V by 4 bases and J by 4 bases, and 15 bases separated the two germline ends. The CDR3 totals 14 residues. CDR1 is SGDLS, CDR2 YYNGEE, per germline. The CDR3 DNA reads TGTGCCAGCAGCTTAAGCCCCAAAACTTACGAGCAGTACTTC. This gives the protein CASSLSPKTYEQYF. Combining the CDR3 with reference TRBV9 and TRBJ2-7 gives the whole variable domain DSGVTQTPKHLITATGQRVTLRCSPRSGDLSVYWYQQSLDQGLQFLIQYYNGEERAKGNILERFSAQQFPDLHSELNLSSLELGDSALYFCASSLSPKTYEQYFGPGTRLTVT.

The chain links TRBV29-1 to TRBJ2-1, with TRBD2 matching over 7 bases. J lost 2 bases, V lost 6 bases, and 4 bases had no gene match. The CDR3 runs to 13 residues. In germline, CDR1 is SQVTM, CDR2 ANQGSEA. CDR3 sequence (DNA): TGCAGCGTCAGCGGGAACCCCTACAATGAGCAGTTCTTC. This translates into CSVSGNPYNEQFF.

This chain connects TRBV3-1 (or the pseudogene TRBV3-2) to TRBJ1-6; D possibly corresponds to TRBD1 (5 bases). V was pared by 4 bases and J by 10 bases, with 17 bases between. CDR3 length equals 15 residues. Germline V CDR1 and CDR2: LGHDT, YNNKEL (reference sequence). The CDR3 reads CASSLPTGRGSPLHF. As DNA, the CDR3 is TGTGCCAGCAGCCTACCTACAGGACGGGGATCACCCCTCCACTTT.

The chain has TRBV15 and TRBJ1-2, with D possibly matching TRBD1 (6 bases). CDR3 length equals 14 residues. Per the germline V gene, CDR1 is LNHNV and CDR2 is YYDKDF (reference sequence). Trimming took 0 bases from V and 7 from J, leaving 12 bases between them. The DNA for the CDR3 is TGTGCCACCAGCAGAGATCAACAGGGTTCTGGCTACACCTTC. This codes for CATSRDQQGSGYTF. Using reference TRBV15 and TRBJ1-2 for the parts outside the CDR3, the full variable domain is DAMVIQNPRYQVTQFGKPVTLSCSQTLNHNVMYWYQQKSSQAPKLLFHYYDKDFNNEADTPDNFQSRRPNTSFCFLDIRSPGLGDTAMYLCATSRDQQGSGYTFGSGTRLTVV.

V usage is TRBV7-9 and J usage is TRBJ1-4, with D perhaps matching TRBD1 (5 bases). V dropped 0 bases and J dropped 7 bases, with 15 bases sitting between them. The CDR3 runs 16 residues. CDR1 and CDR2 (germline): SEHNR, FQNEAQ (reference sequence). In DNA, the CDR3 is TGTGCCAGCAGCTTAGCTTTTGGAGGGGCTGGTGAAAAACTGTTTTTT. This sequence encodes CASSLAFGGAGEKLFF.

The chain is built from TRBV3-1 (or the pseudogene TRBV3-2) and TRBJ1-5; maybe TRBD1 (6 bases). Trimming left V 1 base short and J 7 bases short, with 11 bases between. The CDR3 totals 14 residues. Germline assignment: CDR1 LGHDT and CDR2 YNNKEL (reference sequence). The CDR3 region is CASSQGQGQQPQHF. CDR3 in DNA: TGTGCCAGCAGCCAAGGTCAGGGGCAACAGCCCCAGCATTTT.

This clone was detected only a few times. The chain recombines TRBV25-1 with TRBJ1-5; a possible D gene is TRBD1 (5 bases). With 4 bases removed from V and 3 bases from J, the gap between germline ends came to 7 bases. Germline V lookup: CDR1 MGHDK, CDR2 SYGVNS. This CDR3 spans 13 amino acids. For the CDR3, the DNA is TGTGCCAGCAGTGTAGGGGACAATCAGCCCCAGCATTTT. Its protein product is CASSVGDNQPQHF.

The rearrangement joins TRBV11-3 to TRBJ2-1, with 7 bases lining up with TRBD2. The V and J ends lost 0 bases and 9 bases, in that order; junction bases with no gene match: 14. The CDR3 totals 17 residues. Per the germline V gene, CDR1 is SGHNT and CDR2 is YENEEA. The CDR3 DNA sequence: TGTGCCAGCAGCTTAGATCAGGGCGGGAGCTTCCCCGGTGAGCAGTTCTTC. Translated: CASSLDQGGSFPGEQFF. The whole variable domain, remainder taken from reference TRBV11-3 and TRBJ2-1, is EAGVVQSPRYKIIEKKQPVAFWCNPISGHNTLYWYLQNLGQGPELLIRYENEEAVDDSQLPKDRFSAERLKGVDSTLKIQPAELGDSAVYLCASSLDQGGSFPGEQFFGPGTRLTVL.

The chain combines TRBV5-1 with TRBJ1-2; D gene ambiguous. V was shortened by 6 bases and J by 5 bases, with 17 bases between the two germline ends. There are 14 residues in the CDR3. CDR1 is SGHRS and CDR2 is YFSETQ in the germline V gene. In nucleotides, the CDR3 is TGCGCCAGCAACCTGGCCGGTTCGGAGTATGGCTACACCTTC. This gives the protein CASNLAGSEYGYTF.

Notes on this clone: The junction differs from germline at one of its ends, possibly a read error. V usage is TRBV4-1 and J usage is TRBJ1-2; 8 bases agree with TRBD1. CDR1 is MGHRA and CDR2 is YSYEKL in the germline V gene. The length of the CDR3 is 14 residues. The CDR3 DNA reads TGCGCCAGCAGCCACGAGTTTAGGGACAGGTCACACTACTTC. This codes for CASSHEFRDRSHYF.

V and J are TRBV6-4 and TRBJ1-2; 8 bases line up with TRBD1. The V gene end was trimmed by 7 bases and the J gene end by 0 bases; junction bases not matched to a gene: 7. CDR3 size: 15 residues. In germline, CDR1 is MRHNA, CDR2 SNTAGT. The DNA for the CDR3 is TGTGCCAGCACGGCCCAGACAGGGGCTAACTATGGCTACACCTTC. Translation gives CASTAQTGANYGYTF.

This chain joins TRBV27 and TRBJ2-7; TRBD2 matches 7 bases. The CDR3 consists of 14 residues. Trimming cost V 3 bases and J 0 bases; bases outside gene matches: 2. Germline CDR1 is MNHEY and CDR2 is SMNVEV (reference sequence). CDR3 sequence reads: CASSFGGYSYEQYF. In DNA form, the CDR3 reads TGTGCCAGCAGTTTCGGGGGGTACTCCTACGAGCAGTACTTC.

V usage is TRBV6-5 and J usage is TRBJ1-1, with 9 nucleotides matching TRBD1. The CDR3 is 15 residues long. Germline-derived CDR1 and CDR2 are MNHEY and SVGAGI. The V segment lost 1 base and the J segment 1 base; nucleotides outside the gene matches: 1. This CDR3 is CASSYWGQGNTEAFF. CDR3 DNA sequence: TGTGCCAGCAGTTACTGGGGACAGGGGAACACTGAAGCTTTCTTT.

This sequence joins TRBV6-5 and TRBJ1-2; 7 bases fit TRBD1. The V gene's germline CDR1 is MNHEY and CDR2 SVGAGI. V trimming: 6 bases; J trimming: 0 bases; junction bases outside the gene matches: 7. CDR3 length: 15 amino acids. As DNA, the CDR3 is TGTGCCAGCAGCAGGGGGTTCACAGCTAACTATGGCTACACCTTC. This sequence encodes CASSRGFTANYGYTF.

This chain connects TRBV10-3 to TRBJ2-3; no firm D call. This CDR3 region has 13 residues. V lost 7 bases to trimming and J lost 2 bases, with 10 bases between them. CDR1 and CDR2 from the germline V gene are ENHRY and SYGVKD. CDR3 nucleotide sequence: TGTGCCATCAAACCGCCGGACACAGATACGCAGTATTTT. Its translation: CAIKPPDTDTQYF.

CDR3 protein: CASSPYASASTDTQYF. The CDR3 DNA follows: TGCGCCAGCAGCCCCTATGCTAGCGCTAGCACAGATACGCAGTATTTT. The chain couples TRBV5-1 to TRBJ2-3; TRBD2 is a possible D gene (6 bases). This CDR3 contains 16 residues. V lost 4 bases and J 0 bases, leaving 15 bases between the germline ends. Germline V gene lookup returns CDR1 SGHRS and CDR2 YFSETQ.

The CDR3, as DNA: TGCGCCAGCAGCCTCCACACAAGTTTTGGGCAGTTCTTC. Translation: CASSLHTSFGQFF. The rearrangement links TRBV5-1 to TRBJ2-1; no clear D gene. In germline, CDR1 is SGHRS, CDR2 YFSETQ. The CDR3 extends over 13 amino acids. The V end lost 4 bases, the J end lost 12 bases, and 17 bases lay between the germline ends.

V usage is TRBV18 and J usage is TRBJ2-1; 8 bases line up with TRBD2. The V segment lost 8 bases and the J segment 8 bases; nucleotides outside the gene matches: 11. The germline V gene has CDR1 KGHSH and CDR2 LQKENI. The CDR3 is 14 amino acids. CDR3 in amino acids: CASATREGIDEQFF. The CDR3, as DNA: TGTGCCAGCGCTACCCGGGAGGGAATCGATGAGCAGTTCTTC.

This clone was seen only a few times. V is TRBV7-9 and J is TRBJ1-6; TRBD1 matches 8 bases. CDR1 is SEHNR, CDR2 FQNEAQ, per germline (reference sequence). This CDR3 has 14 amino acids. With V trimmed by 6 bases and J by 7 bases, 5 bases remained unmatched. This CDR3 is CASSLTGDNSPLHF. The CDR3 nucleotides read TGTGCCAGCAGTTTGACAGGGGACAATTCACCCCTCCACTTT.

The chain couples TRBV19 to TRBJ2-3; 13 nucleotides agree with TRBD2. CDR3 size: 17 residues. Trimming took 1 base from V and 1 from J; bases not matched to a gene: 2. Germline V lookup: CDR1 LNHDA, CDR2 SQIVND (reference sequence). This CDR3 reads CASSIATSGRGTDTQYF. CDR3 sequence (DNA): TGTGCCAGTAGTATAGCTACTAGCGGGAGGGGCACAGATACGCAGTATTTT.

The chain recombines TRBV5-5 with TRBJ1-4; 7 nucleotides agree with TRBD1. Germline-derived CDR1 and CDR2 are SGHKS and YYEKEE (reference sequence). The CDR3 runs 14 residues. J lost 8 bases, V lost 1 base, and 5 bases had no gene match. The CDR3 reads CASSLIQGDEKLFF. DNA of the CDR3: TGTGCCAGCAGCTTGATTCAGGGGGACGAAAAACTGTTTTTT.

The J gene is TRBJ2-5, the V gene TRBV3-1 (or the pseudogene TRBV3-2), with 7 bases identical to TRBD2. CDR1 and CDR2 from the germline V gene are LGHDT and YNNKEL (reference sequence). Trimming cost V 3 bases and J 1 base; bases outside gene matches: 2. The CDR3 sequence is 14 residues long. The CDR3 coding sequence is TGTGCCAGCAGCCATCGGACTAGCCAAGAGACCCAGTACTTC. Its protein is CASSHRTSQETQYF.